Listed below are T cell receptor beta chains from one sample, sequenced in a study of blood T cell repertoires in COVID-19. Only in-frame clones appear in the TCRdb table, and some are missing; sequencing was by immunoSEQ multiplex PCR. The sample contains 210,000 or so clones, 80% to 90% of which appear only once. Sequencing was carried out using peripheral blood. These receptors were taken from a woman aged 50 to 60 with acute or convalescent COVID-19. Each CDR3 is given without its conserved first and last residue. The D gene is left open where the match is weak. Clone size is stated in some rows and not others, as once, few, many or a class when expanded.

v_call cdr3_length clone_size d_call cdr3_aa
TRBV6-4 12 NA NA ASSDVGHTGELF
TRBV4-2 14 NA TRBD2 ASSQAPNGGGYEQY
TRBV5-1 14 NA NA ASRVTWSSYNSPLH
TRBV30 12 NA TRBD2 AWSVSASGYEQY
TRBV11-3 10 once NA ASSSGIYGYT
TRBV5-4 12 NA NA ASSFRGAPATQY
TRBV28 12 once TRBD1 ASGRGRWTGELF
TRBV6-1 16 NA TRBD1 ASSENRGHNPSGNTIY
TRBV5-4 13 NA TRBD1 ASSSDRSSYNEQF
TRBV15 14 NA NA ATSRDLKGADQPQH
TRBV7-2 13 NA TRBD1 ASSHPGQGHNEQF
TRBV5-1 11 NA TRBD1 ASTSGGNTEAF
TRBV7-2 11 NA NA ASSSTGGETQY
TRBV28 13 NA TRBD2 ASSSPSGSTDTQY
TRBV18 13 NA NA ASSLRRQTTGELF
TRBV7-9 11 medium-sized NA ASSLPTGWEQY
TRBV25-1 14 NA TRBD2 ASSEGAGGHTDTQY
TRBV3-1/TRBV3-2 15 once NA ASSHATKNRGNYGYT
TRBV4-1 13 NA NA ASSQEVEHFYEQY
TRBV11-2 14 NA TRBD1 ASSLGPGTGQETQY
TRBV5-1 13 NA TRBD2 ASSPFPRGADTQY
TRBV7-2 13 NA NA ASNLGGEADGELF
TRBV11-1 14 few TRBD2 ASSSLLAGGYNEQF
TRBV6-5 11 NA NA ASLTADQETQY
TRBV11-2 13 NA NA ASSLDGQLLYEQY
TRBV10-2 13 few NA ASSDQGPTTYGYT
TRBV30 11 once NA AWSGGMGNTIY
TRBV3-1/TRBV3-2 11 NA NA ASSLEGLDEQF
TRBV9 12 NA NA ASSVVGDGNTIY
TRBV4-3 13 NA NA ASSQNSGDYNEQF
TRBV7-2 13 NA NA ASSFSTGYNQPQH
TRBV6-5 12 NA NA ASSYAQGSYGYT
TRBV30 11 NA TRBD1 AWSRTGAGGYT
TRBV19 13 NA NA ASTSRTGANYGYT
TRBV6-5 11 NA TRBD1 ASRDRDSYGYT
TRBV19 13 once NA ASSFAVGGRGEQY
TRBV12-3/TRBV12-4 10 NA NA ASRDGPGTQY
TRBV2 11 NA TRBD1 ASSRTGSYEQY
TRBV19 11 NA TRBD1 ASSRQGYYEQY
TRBV11-2 12 NA TRBD2 ASSRTGGVETQY
TRBV7-9 13 NA NA ASSFPGGYNYGYT
TRBV3-1/TRBV3-2 13 NA NA ASSQERERGKEQF
TRBV5-1 11 once NA ASSLVDKVQAF
TRBV27 12 few TRBD1 ASSPGTGRNTIY
TRBV7-2 13 NA NA ASSRWGLGGGELF
TRBV5-1 12 NA TRBD1 ASSSGTANSPLH
TRBV11-3 12 once NA ASSLQVMNTEAF
TRBV27 12 NA TRBD2 ASKAGAVTGELF
TRBV27 13 NA TRBD2 ASSLYGGVYNEQF
TRBV25-1 11 NA NA ASREGPYNEQF
TRBV21-1 11 NA NA ATGRDSEETQY
TRBV12-3/TRBV12-4 10 NA NA ASSWARREQF
TRBV6-5 11 NA TRBD1 AGRTGLNTEAF
TRBV16 15 NA NA ASSQFVPANLNNEQF